Shown below are 8 T cell receptor beta chains from a single sample sequenced in a study of blood T cell repertoires in COVID-19 (dated by TCRdb to 2019 to 2021). The library was built by means of the immunoSEQ multiplex PCR assay. The clones in this table, taken by TCRdb from immuneACCESS, are in-frame only. Not every clone is retained; where verified, under half of the shortfall comes from an unresolved V gene, and the cause of the rest is unknown. Recorded for this sample are roughly 150,000 clones; 80% to 90% of them occurred a single time. In total, the top ten clones hold about 3% of the sample. The sequencing input was peripheral blood. The receptor source for this set is a man aged 60 to 69 with acute or convalescent COVID-19.

The chain uses TRBV2 and TRBJ1-1; 9 nucleotides match TRBD1. CDR1 and CDR2 (germline): SNHLY, FYNNEI. The ends lost 6 bases at V and 8 bases at J; junction bases unmatched: 13. The CDR3 spans 15 residues. Written as DNA, the CDR3 is TGTGCCAGCAGACAGTTACAGGGGGCTGCTGCAGAAGCTTTCTTT. Its translation: CASRQLQGAAAEAFF.

V usage is TRBV7-9 and J usage is TRBJ2-7; 8 bases match TRBD1. The germline V gene has CDR1 SEHNR and CDR2 FQNEAQ (reference sequence). CDR3 length: 12 amino acids. J lost 6 bases, V lost 5 bases, and 3 bases had no gene match. In nucleotides, the CDR3 is TGTGCCAGCAGCCCAGGACAGGGCGAGCAGTACTTC. Translation: CASSPGQGEQYF.

The rearrangement links TRBV6-2 or TRBV6-3 to TRBJ1-1; possible D gene TRBD1, 5 bases. Germline-derived CDR1 and CDR2 are MNHEY and SVGEGT. V was clipped by 6 bases and J by 1 base, with 18 bases between them. CDR3 length equals 16 residues. The CDR3, as DNA: TGTGCCAGCAGCAACCCGCAGGGTGTCGGGAACACTGAAGCTTTCTTT. Translated, it gives CASSNPQGVGNTEAFF.

The V gene is TRBV7-8, the J gene TRBJ2-7, with a possible D match to TRBD1 (6 bases). The V gene lost 6 bases and the J gene lost 3 bases, with 18 bases spanning the gap. The CDR3 has 15 residues. Germline loops: CDR1 SGHVS, CDR2 FQNEAQ. CDR3 in amino acids: CASSPEQGFFYEQYF. CDR3 DNA: TGTGCCAGCAGTCCGGAACAGGGATTCTTCTACGAGCAGTACTTC.

The J gene is TRBJ1-1, the V gene TRBV7-9, with D possibly being TRBD1 (5 bases). Trimming took off 1 base at V and 7 bases at J, with 10 bases between the two ends. The length of the CDR3 is 13 residues. CDR1 is SEHNR and CDR2 is FQNEAQ in the germline V gene (reference sequence). CDR3 protein: CASSLDRYDEAFF. CDR3 in DNA: TGTGCCAGCAGCTTAGACAGGTACGATGAAGCTTTCTTT.

This clone was observed once. The chain has TRBV5-4 and TRBJ2-1; D might be TRBD2 (7 bases). V was pared by 6 bases and J by 0 bases, with 16 bases between. Germline loops: CDR1 SGHNT, CDR2 YYREEE (reference sequence). The CDR3 totals 16 residues. CDR3 nucleotide sequence: TGTGCCAGCACCTCAGGAGGGGGGGGCTCCTACAATGAGCAGTTCTTC. Its protein is CASTSGGGGSYNEQFF.

This chain links TRBV2 with TRBJ2-4, with 9 bases aligning to TRBD1. The V and J ends lost 6 bases and 2 bases, in that order; junction bases with no gene match: 5. The germline V gene has CDR1 SNHLY and CDR2 FYNNEI. The CDR3 covers 15 residues. CDR3: CASSADRGTKNIQYF. CDR3 in DNA: TGTGCCAGCAGCGCGGACAGGGGAACCAAAAACATTCAGTACTTC.

This chain connects TRBV11-2 to TRBJ2-7; the match to TRBD1 covers 8 bases. Germline V gene sequence: CDR1 SGHAT, CDR2 FQNNGV. V was pared by 6 bases and J by 3 bases, with 7 bases of the junction left unmatched. CDR3 length equals 14 residues. The CDR3: CASSRTGFFYEQYF. CDR3 nucleotides: TGTGCCAGCAGTCGGACAGGGTTTTTCTACGAGCAGTACTTC. The full variable domain, with the rest looked up from reference TRBV11-2 and TRBJ2-7, is EAGVAQSPRYKIIEKRQSVAFWCNPISGHATLYWYQQILGQGPKLLIQFQNNGVVDDSQLPKDRFSAERLKGVDSTLKIQPAKLEDSAVYLCASSRTGFFYEQYFGPGTRLTVT.